This T cell receptor beta chain was identified during a study of cytomegalovirus exposure and HLA in healthy donors. Study-wide points: For presence/absence analyses, sequencing depth was assumed to be roughly uniform across donors.

The sample holds one count of this clone. The antigen remains undetermined. This PCR relied on a set of 60 Vbeta primers and 13 Jbeta primers. TCRdb's copy holds only in-frame clones and misses some; the assay was immunoSEQ multiplex PCR. Here the sample spans some 150,000 clones, roughly 77% being singletons. This receptor was identified in a human donor in good health. Source material: PBMCs.

The CDR3 bases are TGTGCCAGCTCACCTCGGGACAGGGGAGGGCAGTACTTC. It is translated as CASSPRDRGGQYF. This sequence joins TRBV18 and TRBJ2-7; TRBD1 aligns across 10 bases. The CDR3 runs 13 residues. Germline CDR1 and CDR2: KGHSH and LQKENI. V shed 3 bases and J 9 bases; nucleotides not matched to a gene: 5.